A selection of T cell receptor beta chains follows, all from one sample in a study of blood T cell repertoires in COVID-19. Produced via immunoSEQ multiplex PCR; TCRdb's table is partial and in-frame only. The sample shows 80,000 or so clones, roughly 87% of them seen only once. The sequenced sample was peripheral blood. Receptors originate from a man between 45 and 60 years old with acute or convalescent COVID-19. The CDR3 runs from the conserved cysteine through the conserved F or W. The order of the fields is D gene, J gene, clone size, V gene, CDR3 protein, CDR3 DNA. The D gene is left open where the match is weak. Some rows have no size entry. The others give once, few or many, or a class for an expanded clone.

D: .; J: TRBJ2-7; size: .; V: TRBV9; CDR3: CASSVDAVNEQYF; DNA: TGTGCCAGCAGCGTAGATGCAGTTAACGAGCAGTACTTC
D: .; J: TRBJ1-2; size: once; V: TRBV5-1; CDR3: CASSLDLWADSNYGYTF; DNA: TGCGCCAGCAGCTTGGATCTCTGGGCAGATTCTAACTATGGCTACACCTTC
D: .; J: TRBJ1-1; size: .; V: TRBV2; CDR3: CASSPTGNTEAFF; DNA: TGTGCCAGCAGCCCTACAGGGAACACTGAAGCTTTCTTT
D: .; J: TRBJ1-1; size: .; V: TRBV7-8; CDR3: CASSLVPTGESSTEAFF; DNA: TGTGCCAGCAGCTTAGTTCCCACCGGGGAGAGTAGCACTGAAGCTTTCTTT
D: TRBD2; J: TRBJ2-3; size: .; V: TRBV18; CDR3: CASSPSGGGMGTDTQYF; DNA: TGTGCCAGCTCACCATCGGGGGGGGGCATGGGCACAGATACGCAGTATTTT
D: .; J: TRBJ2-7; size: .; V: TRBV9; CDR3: CASSPDMVEQYF; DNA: TGTGCCAGCAGCCCGGACATGGTCGAGCAGTACTTC
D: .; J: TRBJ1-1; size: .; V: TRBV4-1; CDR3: CASSQASTEAFF; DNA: TGCGCCAGCAGCCAAGCTTCTACTGAAGCTTTCTTT
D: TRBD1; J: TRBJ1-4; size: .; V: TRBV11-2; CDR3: CASSSGQGSEKLFF; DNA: TGTGCCAGCAGCTCCGGACAGGGATCGGAAAAACTGTTTTTT
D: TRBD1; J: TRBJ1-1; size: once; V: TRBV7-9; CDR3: CASSSYRGGSTEAFF; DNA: TGTGCCAGCAGCTCCTACAGGGGGGGGAGCACTGAAGCTTTCTTT
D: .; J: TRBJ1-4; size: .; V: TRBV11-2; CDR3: CASSPTGRNEKLFF; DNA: TGTGCCAGCAGCCCGACAGGCCGAAATGAAAAACTGTTTTTT
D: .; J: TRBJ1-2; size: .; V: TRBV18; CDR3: CASSRGGDYGYTF; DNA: TGTGCCAGCTCGAGAGGGGGAGACTATGGCTACACCTTC
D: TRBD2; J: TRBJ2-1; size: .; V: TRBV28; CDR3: CASSLSLAGVREQFF; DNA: TGTGCCAGCAGTTTATCTCTAGCGGGAGTACGGGAGCAGTTCTTC
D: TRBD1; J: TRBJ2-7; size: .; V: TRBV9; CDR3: CASSLTGGTYEQYF; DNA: TGTGCCAGCAGCTTGACAGGGGGGACCTACGAGCAGTACTTC
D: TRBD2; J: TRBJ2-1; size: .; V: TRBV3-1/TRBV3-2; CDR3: CASSRGLAGETEQFF; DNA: TGTGCCAGCAGCCGGGGACTAGCGGGGGAGACAGAGCAGTTCTTC
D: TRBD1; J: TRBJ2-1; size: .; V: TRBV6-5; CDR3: CASSYRDRAYNEQFF; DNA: TGTGCCAGCAGTTACCGGGACAGGGCCTACAATGAGCAGTTCTTC
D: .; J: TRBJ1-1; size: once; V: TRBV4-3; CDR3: CASSGGSGTEAFF; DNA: TGCGCCAGCTCGGGGGGGTCCGGCACTGAAGCTTTCTTT
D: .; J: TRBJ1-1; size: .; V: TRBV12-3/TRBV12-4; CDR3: CASSSEFTEAFF; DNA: TGTGCCAGCAGTTCTGAGTTCACTGAAGCTTTCTTT
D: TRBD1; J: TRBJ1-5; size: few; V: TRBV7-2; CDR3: CASSLLPRGSNQPQHF; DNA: TGTGCCAGCAGCTTACTTCCCAGGGGGAGCAATCAGCCCCAGCATTTT
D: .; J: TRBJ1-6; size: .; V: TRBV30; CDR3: CAWSAPGTTYNSPLHF; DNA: TGTGCCTGGAGTGCGCCAGGGACTACCTATAATTCACCCCTCCACTTT
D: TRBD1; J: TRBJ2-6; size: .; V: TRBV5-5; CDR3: CASSLQTGTGANVLTF; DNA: TGTGCCAGCAGCTTGCAGACAGGGACTGGGGCCAACGTCCTGACTTTC
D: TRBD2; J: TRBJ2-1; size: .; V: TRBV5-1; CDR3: CASSLERLAGVGNEQFF; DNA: TGCGCCAGCAGCTTGGAGCGACTAGCGGGAGTTGGCAATGAGCAGTTCTTC
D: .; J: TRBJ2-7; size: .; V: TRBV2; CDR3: CASRGHYEQYF; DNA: TGTGCCAGCAGGGGACACTACGAGCAGTACTTC
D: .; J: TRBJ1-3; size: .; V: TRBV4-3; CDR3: CASSQDREGDTIYF; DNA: TGCGCCAGCAGCCAAGATCGAGAAGGGGACACCATATATTTT
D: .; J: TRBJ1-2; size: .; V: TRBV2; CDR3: CASTLQAVNYGYTF; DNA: TGTGCCAGCACCCTACAGGCAGTTAACTATGGCTACACCTTC
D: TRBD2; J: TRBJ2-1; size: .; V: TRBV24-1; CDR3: CATSDPGLAHEQFF; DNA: TGTGCCACCAGTGATCCCGGACTAGCCCATGAGCAGTTCTTC
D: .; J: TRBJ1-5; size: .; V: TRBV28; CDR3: CASSLEGEENQPQHF; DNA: TGTGCCAGCAGTTTAGAAGGAGAGGAAAATCAGCCCCAGCATTTT
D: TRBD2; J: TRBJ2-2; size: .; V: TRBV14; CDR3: CASSQDGLAAFTGELFF; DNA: TGTGCCAGCAGCCAAGATGGCCTAGCGGCTTTCACCGGGGAGCTGTTTTTT
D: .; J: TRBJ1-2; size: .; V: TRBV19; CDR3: CASSIDRGNYGYTF; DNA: TGTGCCAGTAGTATAGATCGCGGAAACTATGGCTACACCTTC
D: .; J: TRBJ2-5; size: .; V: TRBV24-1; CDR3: CATSGAPYQETQYF; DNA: TGTGCCACCAGTGGGGCACCCTACCAAGAGACCCAGTACTTC
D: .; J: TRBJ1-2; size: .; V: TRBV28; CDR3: CASSFGSGGTGYTF; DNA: TGTGCCAGCAGTTTTGGGTCGGGGGGGACTGGCTACACCTTC
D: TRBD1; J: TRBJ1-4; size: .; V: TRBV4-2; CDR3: CASSQDGTGDEKLFF; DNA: TGTGCCAGCAGCCAAGATGGGACAGGGGATGAAAAACTGTTTTTT
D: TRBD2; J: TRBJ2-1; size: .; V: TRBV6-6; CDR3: CASSSLAGGTYNEQFF; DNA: TGTGCCAGCAGTTCTCTAGCGGGGGGGACCTACAATGAGCAGTTCTTC
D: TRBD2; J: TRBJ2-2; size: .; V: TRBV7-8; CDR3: CASSPGGMNTGELFF; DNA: TGTGCCAGCAGCCCGGGGGGTATGAACACCGGGGAGCTGTTTTTT
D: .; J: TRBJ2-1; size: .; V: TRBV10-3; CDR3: CAIGTNSYNEQFF; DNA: TGTGCCATCGGCACAAACTCCTACAATGAGCAGTTCTTC
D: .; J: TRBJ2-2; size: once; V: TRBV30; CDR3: CAWSGQYTGELFF; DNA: TGTGCCTGGAGCGGACAGTACACCGGGGAGCTGTTTTTT
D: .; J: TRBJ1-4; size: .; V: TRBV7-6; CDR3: CASTPGGGNEKLFF; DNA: TGTGCCAGCACCCCGGGCGGGGGGAATGAAAAACTGTTTTTT
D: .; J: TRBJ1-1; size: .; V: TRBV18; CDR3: CASSPGRANTEAFF; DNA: TGTGCCAGCTCACCAGGCAGGGCGAACACTGAAGCTTTCTTT
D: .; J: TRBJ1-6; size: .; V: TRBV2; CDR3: CASSEVRGNNPNSPLHF; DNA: TGTGCCAGCAGTGAGGTTAGAGGGAACAATCCTAATTCACCCCTCCACTTT
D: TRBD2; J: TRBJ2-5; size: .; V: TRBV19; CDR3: CASKIAGVETQYF; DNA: TGTGCCAGTAAGATAGCGGGAGTTGAGACCCAGTACTTC
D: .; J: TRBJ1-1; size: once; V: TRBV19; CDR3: CASRVNWNTEAFF; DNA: TGTGCCAGTAGGGTCAACTGGAACACTGAAGCTTTCTTT
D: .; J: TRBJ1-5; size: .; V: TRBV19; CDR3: CASSITAETNQPQHF; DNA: TGTGCCAGTAGTATAACGGCGGAAACCAACCAGCCCCAGCATTTT
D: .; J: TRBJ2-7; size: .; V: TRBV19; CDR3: CASSDGQAGYEQYF; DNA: TGTGCCAGTAGTGATGGACAGGCGGGATACGAGCAGTACTTC
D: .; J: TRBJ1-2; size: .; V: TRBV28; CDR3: CASSFPGRDDPNYGYTF; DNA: TGTGCCAGCAGTTTTCCAGGGAGGGACGATCCTAACTATGGCTACACCTTC